This section outlines one T cell receptor (beta chain) sequence together with its context. Using immunoSEQ multiplex PCR, the repertoire was profiled, and TCRdb retains in-frame clones only, with some absent. The sample lists approximately 160,000 clones; 75% to 95% were seen once. This sample is drawn from a study of control samples from healthy donors and cancer patients. Germline values: CDR1 MGHRA, CDR2 YSYEKL. V gave up 3 bases and J gave up 13 bases, with 25 bases separating them. The CDR3 covers 17 residues. The sequenced sample consisted of blood. The chain couples TRBV4-1 to TRBJ1-6; D is possibly TRBD1 (6 bases). The clonotype was recovered from a woman aged 40 to 55 in good health. The CDR3 bases are TGCGCCAGCAGCCAGAGCCTTTGGGGGCTGCGTGCTCAGCCCCTCCACTTT. The encoded protein is CASSQSLWGLRAQPLHF.